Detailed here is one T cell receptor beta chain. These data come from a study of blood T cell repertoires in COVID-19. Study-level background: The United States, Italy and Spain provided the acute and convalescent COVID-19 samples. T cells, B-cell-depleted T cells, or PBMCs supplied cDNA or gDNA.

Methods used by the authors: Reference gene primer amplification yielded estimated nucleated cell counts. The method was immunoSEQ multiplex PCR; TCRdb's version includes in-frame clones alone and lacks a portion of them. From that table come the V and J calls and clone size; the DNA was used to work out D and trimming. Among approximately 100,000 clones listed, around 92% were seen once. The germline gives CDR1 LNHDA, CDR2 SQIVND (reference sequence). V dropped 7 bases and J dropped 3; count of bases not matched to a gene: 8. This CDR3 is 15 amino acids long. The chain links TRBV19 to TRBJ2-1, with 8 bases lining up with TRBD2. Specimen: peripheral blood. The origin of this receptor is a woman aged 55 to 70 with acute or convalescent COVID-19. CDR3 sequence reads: CASNREGWFYNEQFF. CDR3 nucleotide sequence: TGTGCCAGTAATCGGGAGGGCTGGTTCTACAATGAGCAGTTCTTC.